The T cell receptor (beta chain) described here comes from a study of vaccination effects on CD4 cells after COVID-19. In the study overall: The median interval between the second dose and post-vaccine sampling was 72 days. Wells of more than 1.5 million PBMC each were grown with about 9.5 IU/ml IL-2 and roughly 9.2 ug/ml peptides.

The V gene lost 6 bases and the J gene lost 0 bases, with 10 bases spanning the gap. The CDR3 runs to 14 residues. Looked up from germline, CDR1 is LGHDT and CDR2 is YNNKEL (reference sequence). General study findings and limits: Whether induced by infection or by vaccine, clones showed marked clonal contraction late after vaccination.

Measured with immunoSEQ multiplex PCR; TCRdb has only the in-frame clones, and not every one. The table records more than 60,000 clones, around 70% of them present only once. Cells that had been cultured for less than eleven days were the source of isolated CD4+ T cells. Two doses of BNT162b2 or mRNA-1273 vaccine were administered to participants. Comment on this clone: Antigen specificity is unknown.

The chain joins TRBV3-1 (or the pseudogene TRBV3-2) to TRBJ2-3; D perhaps matches TRBD2 (5 bases). This clonotype was sampled from a human donor who received a COVID-19 vaccine. The sample in question was CD4+ T cells from PBMCs cultured without peptide, obtained after COVID-19 vaccination. The CDR3 protein is CASSGSTSTDTQYF. The CDR3 region has the DNA TGTGCCAGCAGTGGGAGTACTAGCACAGATACGCAGTATTTT.